These 8 T cell receptor beta chains were all obtained from the same sample, sequenced in a study of blood T cells in healthy people across ages. Combining a sample-barcoded 5' primer with a J-beta primer mix, a second PCR ran for about 7 to 12 cycles. TCRdb re-derived calls from the 5' RACE reads in MiXCR, one entry per CDR3 protein. The profile covers 1.5 million or so distinct CDR3 sequences, with roughly two fifths appearing a single time and more than 4% taken by the ten largest. Sequencing was carried out using blood. The receptors originated from a woman between 18 and 30 years old in good health.

Many counts were recorded for this clonotype. This chain uses TRBV11-2 with TRBJ2-1; possibly TRBD1 for D (6 bases). In germline, CDR1 is SGHAT, CDR2 FQNNGV. The CDR3 is 14 amino acids. Trimming took off 3 bases at V and 4 bases at J, with 10 bases between the two ends. CDR3: CASSFGQSYNEQFF. The CDR3 coding sequence is TGTGCCAGCAGCTTCGGACAGAGTTACAATGAGCAGTTCTTC.

The V call is TRBV7-2, the J call TRBJ2-1; TRBD2 matches 13 bases. The CDR3 is made up of 19 amino acids. V gave up 0 bases and J gave up 7 bases; unmatched junction bases: 12. CDR1 and CDR2 from the germline V gene are SGHTA and FQGNSA. The CDR3 protein is CASSLALPLAGGDWNEQFF. The DNA of the CDR3 is TGTGCCAGCAGCTTAGCCCTCCCACTAGCGGGGGGGGACTGGAATGAGCAGTTCTTC.

The chain uses TRBV7-2 and TRBJ1-4, with TRBD1 matching 7 bases. Germline V lookup: CDR1 SGHTA, CDR2 FQGNSA. V shed 6 bases and J 3 bases; nucleotides not matched to a gene: 7. This CDR3 is built from 15 residues. CDR3: CASRRRTGSNEKLFF. The CDR3 nucleotides read TGTGCCAGCAGGCGAAGGACAGGTTCTAATGAAAAACTGTTTTTT.

The V gene is TRBV28, the J gene TRBJ1-1, with TRBD1 identical over 10 bases. V was pared by 5 bases and J by 6 bases, with 6 bases of the junction left unmatched. The CDR3 extends over 14 amino acids. Germline V gene data show CDR1 as MDHEN and CDR2 as SYDVKM. CDR3: CASSPWDRGSEAFF. In nucleotides, the CDR3 is TGTGCCAGCAGTCCATGGGACAGGGGCTCTGAAGCTTTCTTT.

The rearrangement links TRBV7-2 to TRBJ1-2; the D gene is possibly TRBD1 (6 bases). The CDR3 extends over 16 amino acids. V lost 5 bases, J lost 0 bases, and 16 bases lay in between. CDR1 SGHTA and CDR2 FQGNSA come from the germline V gene. The CDR3 DNA reads as TGTGCCAGCAGCATCACCGGGACACCGGCTAACTATGGCTACACCTTC. Translation gives CASSITGTPANYGYTF.

The rearrangement joins TRBV4-3 to TRBJ2-7; 8 nucleotides agree with TRBD1. The CDR3 is 16 residues long. Germline V CDR1 and CDR2: LGHNA, YSLEER. Unmatched junction bases numbered 8, after V lost 2 bases and J lost 2 bases. The CDR3 reads CASSQFTGQGPYEQYF. The CDR3, as DNA: TGCGCCAGCAGCCAATTTACAGGACAGGGCCCCTACGAGCAGTACTTC.

The chain is built from TRBV4-3 and TRBJ2-7, with D perhaps matching TRBD1 or TRBD2 (5 bases each). The V end was cut by 0 bases, the J end by 7 bases, with 22 bases between. This CDR3 has 17 residues. Germline assignment: CDR1 LGHNA and CDR2 YSLEER. CDR3 loop: CASSQDQPGARYNEQYF. DNA of the CDR3: TGCGCCAGCAGCCAAGATCAGCCCGGGGCGCGGTACAATGAGCAGTACTTC.

This rearrangement joins TRBV13 to TRBJ2-1, with 11 bases identical to TRBD2. Germline V gives CDR1 PRHDT, CDR2 FYEKMQ (reference sequence). The CDR3 totals 19 residues. V shed 4 bases, J shed 0 bases, and the junction held 11 bases outside the gene matches. The chain's CDR3 is CASSSLNSGGAGSYNEQFF. CDR3 in DNA: TGTGCCAGCAGCTCGCTGAATAGCGGGGGGGCCGGCTCCTACAATGAGCAGTTCTTC.